The 30 T cell receptor beta chains below all came from one sample that was sequenced in a study of early T cells in non-severe SARS-CoV-2 infection. TCRdb fed the 5' RACE reads into MiXCR, producing one record per CDR3 protein. This table holds tens of thousands of distinct CDR3 sequences, 13% found once. The specimen sequenced was whole blood. These receptors were obtained from an adult who was a healthcare worker with PCR-confirmed SARS-CoV-2 infection or an uninfected control (not recorded which).

The chain employs TRBV30 and TRBJ2-7; D may be TRBD2 (7 bases). V was clipped by 2 bases and J by 9 bases, with 11 bases between them. The CDR3 runs 11 residues. Germline V gene sequence: CDR1 GTSNPN, CDR2 SVGIG (reference sequence). The CDR3 protein is CAWSTGRGQYF. CDR3 sequence (DNA): TGTGCCTGGAGTACAGGGAGGGGGCAGTACTTC.

The J gene is TRBJ2-3, the V gene TRBV6-4; 10 bases are shared with TRBD2. The J segment lost 5 bases and the V segment lost 0 bases, leaving 2 bases of the junction unmatched. Germline loops: CDR1 MRHNA, CDR2 SNTAGT. This CDR3 comprises 15 residues. The CDR3, as DNA: TGTGCCAGCAGTGACTCCGCTAGCGGGGGAGATACGCAGTATTTT. Its protein is CASSDSASGGDTQYF.

This clonotype has a count of ten or more. The V gene is TRBV5-4, the J gene TRBJ2-2; 7 bases are a match to TRBD1. V lost 3 bases, J lost 3 bases, and 8 bases stayed unmatched. CDR1 and CDR2 from the germline V gene are SGHNT and YYREEE (reference sequence). The CDR3 is 16 residues long. The DNA for the CDR3 is TGTGCCAGCAGCTCGCCGACAGGGAAGGACACCGGGGAGCTGTTTTTT. It translates to CASSSPTGKDTGELFF. Supplemented by reference TRBV5-4 and TRBJ2-2, the full variable domain reads ETGVTQSPTHLIKTRGQQVTLRCSSQSGHNTVSWYQQALGQGPQFIFQYYREEENGRGNFPPRFSGLQFPNYSSELNVNALELDDSALYLCASSSPTGKDTGELFFGEGSRLTVL.

This clonotype was detected ten times or more. The chain couples TRBV5-1 to TRBJ2-7; D possibly corresponds to TRBD1 (5 bases). Trimming stripped 2 bases from V and 3 bases from J, with 9 bases between. The CDR3 totals 13 residues. Germline V gene lookup returns CDR1 SGHRS and CDR2 YFSETQ. The CDR3 region is CASSLEGDYEQYF. The CDR3, as DNA: TGCGCCAGCAGCTTAGAAGGGGACTACGAGCAGTACTTC.

This clonotype was counted many times. The rearrangement uses TRBV5-4 and TRBJ1-3; D may be TRBD1 (5 bases). CDR3 length: 16 residues. Trimming removed 6 bases from V and 1 base from J, with 17 bases in between. Looked up from germline, CDR1 is SGHNT and CDR2 is YYREEE (reference sequence). The CDR3: CASTLLGVGSGNTIYF. The CDR3 DNA reads as TGTGCCAGCACCCTACTAGGGGTTGGTTCTGGAAACACCATATATTTT.

This clonotype has ten or more counts. V usage is TRBV27 and J usage is TRBJ1-5; D is perhaps TRBD1 (5 bases). The V gene lost 2 bases and the J gene lost 6 bases, with 11 bases spanning the gap. The germline V gene has CDR1 MNHEY and CDR2 SMNVEV (reference sequence). The CDR3 extends over 14 amino acids. CDR3: CASSLGTQGQPQHF. The DNA of the CDR3 is TGTGCCAGCAGTTTAGGGACTCAGGGTCAGCCCCAGCATTTT.

Remarks on this clonotype: A junction boundary mismatches the germline segment, possibly from a read error. DNA for the CDR3: TGCGCCAGCAGCTCGGATAGCAATCGGCCCCAGCATTTT. Translation: CASSSDSNRPQHF. The chain has TRBV5-1 and TRBJ1-5; no clear D. CDR3 length: 13 residues. CDR1 is SGHRS and CDR2 is YFSETQ in the germline V gene.

There are many counts of this clonotype. V gene TRBV29-1 combines with J gene TRBJ1-5; D may be TRBD1 (5 bases). CDR1 is SQVTM, CDR2 ANQGSEA, per germline. Deletions cut 3 bases from V and 3 bases from J, with 9 bases between. The CDR3 contains 13 residues. This CDR3 is CSVDLGDNQPQHF. CDR3 bases: TGCAGCGTTGACCTAGGGGACAATCAGCCCCAGCATTTT.

In this sample, this clonotype turned up many times. The gene calls are TRBV28 and TRBJ2-7; weak D call: TRBD1 (5 bases). Germline loops: CDR1 MDHEN, CDR2 SYDVKM. CDR3 length: 12 residues. V was trimmed by 3 bases and J by 3 bases, leaving 6 bases between them. CDR3 DNA sequence: TGTGCCAGCAGTTTTGACAGCTACGAGCAGTACTTC. It specifies CASSFDSYEQYF.

Many counts were recorded for this clonotype. The rearrangement joins TRBV5-4 to TRBJ2-1; tentative D call: TRBD2 (5 bases). Trimming left V 4 bases short and J 2 bases short, with 10 bases between. Germline V gene sequence: CDR1 SGHNT, CDR2 YYREEE (reference sequence). The CDR3 spans 14 residues. The CDR3 nucleotides read TGTGCCAGCAGCCCTGAGGGTACCTACAATGAGCAGTTCTTC. Protein sequence: CASSPEGTYNEQFF.

This clonotype was counted many times. The V gene is TRBV7-2, the J gene TRBJ1-1; TRBD1 is a possible D gene (5 bases). The germline V and J ends were trimmed by 5 bases and 3 bases, with 10 bases remaining between them. CDR3 size: 13 residues. CDR1 and CDR2 (germline): SGHTA, FQGNSA. The CDR3 region has the DNA TGTGCCAGCAGCAGCCAGGGATACACTGAAGCTTTCTTT. Translating gives CASSSQGYTEAFF.

This sequence joins TRBV19 and TRBJ2-5, with D tentatively TRBD1 (7 bases). The germline V gene has CDR1 LNHDA and CDR2 SQIVND (reference sequence). The CDR3 is 15 amino acids. V lost 9 bases and J 1 base, leaving 18 bases between the germline ends. CDR3 region: CASKGAGRFQETQYF. CDR3 bases: TGTGCCAGCAAGGGGGCGGGGAGATTCCAAGAGACCCAGTACTTC.

In this sample, this clonotype turned up many times. V and J are TRBV14 and TRBJ2-3; D is unclear. This CDR3 has 14 residues. V lost 4 bases, J lost 2 bases, and 10 bases lay in between. The germline V gene has CDR1 SGHDN and CDR2 FVKESK. The CDR3 is CASSRLSYTDTQYF. CDR3 DNA: TGTGCCAGCAGCCGGCTATCCTACACAGATACGCAGTATTTT.

This clonotype has ten or more counts. The genes are TRBV18 and TRBJ1-1; D remains unclear. Germline V gene sequence: CDR1 KGHSH, CDR2 LQKENI. The CDR3 length is 13 residues. V dropped 4 bases and J dropped 3 bases, with 9 bases sitting between them. The CDR3 spells CASSQGLDTEAFF. The CDR3, as DNA: TGTGCCAGCTCACAGGGTTTGGACACTGAAGCTTTCTTT. Full variable domain (missing parts from reference TRBV18 and TRBJ1-1): NAGVMQNPRHLVRRRGQEARLRCSPMKGHSHVYWYRQLPEEGLKFMVYLQKENIIDESGMPKERFSAEFPKEGPSILRIQQVVRGDSAAYFCASSQGLDTEAFFGQGTRLTVV.

This clonotype has ten or more counts. V gene TRBV7-2 combines with J gene TRBJ1-6; the match to TRBD1 covers 8 bases. V was pared by 4 bases and J by 7 bases, with 3 bases of the junction left unmatched. The CDR3 sequence is 14 residues long. Germline V CDR1 and CDR2: SGHTA, FQGNSA. CDR3 sequence: CASSSQGENSPLHF. CDR3 DNA: TGTGCCAGCAGCTCACAGGGGGAGAATTCACCCCTCCACTTT.

This clonotype is categorized as medium-sized. The chain uses TRBV3-1 and TRBJ2-1, with 7 nucleotides matching TRBD2. The CDR3 is 16 amino acids. V lost 0 bases to trimming and J lost 3 bases; unmatched junction nucleotides: 5. CDR1 and CDR2 (germline): LGHDT, YNNKEL (reference sequence). CDR3 nucleotide sequence: TGTGCCAGCAGCCAAGATGGCGGGAGTAGCTACAATGAGCAGTTCTTC. Amino acid sequence: CASSQDGGSSYNEQFF.

This chain connects TRBV28 to TRBJ2-7, with 9 positions matching TRBD2. The CDR3 contains 14 residues. The germline V gene has CDR1 MDHEN and CDR2 SYDVKM. Germline trimming cut 6 bases from V and 4 bases from J; bases unmatched to any gene: 7. This CDR3 is CASRSAGGHYEQYF. As DNA, the CDR3 is TGTGCCAGCAGGTCAGCGGGAGGTCATTACGAGCAGTACTTC.

This clonotype turned up a few times. The rearrangement uses TRBV7-8 and TRBJ1-1; D gene unclear. Between the trimmed V and J ends, which lost 3 bases and 2 bases, there was a span of 16 bases. Per the germline V gene, CDR1 is SGHVS and CDR2 is FQNEAQ. This CDR3 contains 16 residues. Here the CDR3 DNA reads TGTGCCAGCAGCTTCGAACAGACTCGGGGTAACACTGAAGCTTTCTTT. This encodes CASSFEQTRGNTEAFF.

The rearrangement uses TRBV4-1 and TRBJ1-2; possibly TRBD1 for D (6 bases). Trimming shortened V by 0 bases and J by 2 bases, and 19 bases separated the two germline ends. The CDR3 consists of 18 residues. The germline V gene has CDR1 MGHRA and CDR2 YSYEKL. CDR3 nucleotide sequence: TGCGCCAGCAGCCAAGATCAGGGGCGGGTCTGGGCCAACTATGGCTACACCTTC. Translation gives CASSQDQGRVWANYGYTF.

CDR3 bases: TGTGCCAGCAGCCGCTTCGCAGGATCGGATAATTCACCCCTCCACTTT. Its protein product is CASSRFAGSDNSPLHF. The chain links TRBV7-2 to TRBJ1-6; D gene ambiguous. The CDR3 runs 16 residues. V lost 5 bases to trimming and J lost 5 bases, with 16 bases between them. Germline CDR1 SGHTA, CDR2 FQGNSA. Combining the CDR3 with reference TRBV7-2 and TRBJ1-6 gives the whole variable domain GAGVSQSPSNKVTEKGKDVELRCDPISGHTALYWYRQSLGQGLEFLIYFQGNSAPDKSGLPSDRFSAERTGGSVSTLTIQRTQQEDSAVYLCASSRFAGSDNSPLHFGNGTRLTVT.

This clonotype has ten or more counts. The chain employs TRBV19 and TRBJ2-3; 7 bases align to TRBD1. CDR1 and CDR2 from the germline V gene are LNHDA and SQIVND (reference sequence). The CDR3 sequence is 17 residues long. After removal of 10 bases from V and 2 bases from J, the junction contained 18 bases not matched to a gene. This chain's CDR3 is CATATGVPEILTDTQYF. Written as DNA, the CDR3 is TGTGCCACCGCAACAGGGGTCCCCGAAATCCTCACAGATACGCAGTATTTT.

The rearrangement joins TRBV2 to TRBJ1-6; D unresolved. The length of the CDR3 is 15 residues. Germline lookup yields CDR1 SNHLY and CDR2 FYNNEI. V lost 8 bases, J lost 4 bases, and 15 bases lay in between. CDR3 sequence (DNA): TGTGCCAGCCAGAGACATCCGGCATATAATTCACCCCTCCACTTT. Residues: CASQRHPAYNSPLHF.

The chain links TRBV6-5 to TRBJ2-3, with 11 bases matching TRBD2. The V gene's germline CDR1 is MNHEY and CDR2 SVGAGI. The V segment lost 0 bases and the J segment 7 bases; nucleotides outside the gene matches: 6. The CDR3 totals 16 residues. The CDR3 spells CASSYSKLAGGNTQYF. Written as DNA, the CDR3 is TGTGCCAGCAGTTACTCGAAGCTAGCGGGGGGTAATACGCAGTATTTT.

This clonotype was seen at least ten times. The chain has TRBV5-1 and TRBJ2-3; 8 nucleotides line up with TRBD2. Losses at the gene ends were 2 bases for V and 6 bases for J; bases not matched to a gene: 8. Germline V gives CDR1 SGHRS, CDR2 YFSETQ. CDR3 size: 15 residues. In DNA form, the CDR3 reads TGCGCCAGCAGCTTCGCGGGGGGCTTCCCGGATACGCAGTATTTT. Its protein product is CASSFAGGFPDTQYF.

This clonotype has more than one count but fewer than ten. The chain recombines TRBV7-2 with TRBJ1-1, with D possibly TRBD1 on 5 matching bases. Germline loops: CDR1 SGHTA, CDR2 FQGNSA. The CDR3 has 15 amino acids. The V end was cut by 5 bases, the J end by 0 bases, with 13 bases between. The CDR3 DNA sequence: TGTGCCAGCAGCACCCAGACAGTGATGAACACTGAAGCTTTCTTT. Protein sequence: CASSTQTVMNTEAFF.

CDR3 sequence (DNA): TGTGCCAGCAGCCGCAGCTCCTACAATGAGCAGTTCTTC. Translated: CASSRSSYNEQFF. This sequence joins TRBV7-9 and TRBJ2-1; D not resolved. This CDR3 is built from 13 residues. V lost 5 bases and J 0 bases, leaving 5 bases between the germline ends. The V gene's germline CDR1 is SEHNR and CDR2 FQNEAQ (reference sequence).

The sample holds many counts of this clonotype. V and J are TRBV6-6 and TRBJ2-5; D uncertain. Germline V lookup: CDR1 MNHNY, CDR2 SVGAGI (reference sequence). The germline V and J ends were trimmed by 2 bases and 6 bases, with 16 bases remaining between them. The CDR3 extends over 15 amino acids. The CDR3 DNA is TGTGCCAGCAGTTACGAGTCTGGGGATAAGAAGACCCAGTACTTC. Translating it yields CASSYESGDKKTQYF.

This chain links TRBV29-1 with TRBJ2-7; tentatively, D is TRBD1 or TRBD2 (5 bases each). Per germline, CDR1 SQVTM and CDR2 ANQGSEA. This CDR3 is 16 amino acids long. The V end was cut by 4 bases, the J end by 6 bases, with 25 bases between. CDR3 DNA: TGCAGCGTTGTGAGAATCAGTACCGGGGCTGGGGGCGAGCAGTACTTC. This translates into CSVVRISTGAGGEQYF.

This clonotype was counted many times. The gene calls are TRBV5-1 and TRBJ2-7; D is ambiguous. CDR1 is SGHRS, CDR2 YFSETQ, per germline. V was pared by 1 base and J by 3 bases, with 11 bases between. The CDR3 length is 14 residues. CDR3 sequence (DNA): TGCGCCAGCAGCTTGAGAGACGGCGACTACGAGCAGTACTTC. The encoded protein is CASSLRDGDYEQYF.

This clonotype has ten or more counts. The germline gene is not matched at one end of the junction; a read error may be the cause. V gene TRBV11-2 combines with J gene TRBJ1-2, with D possibly matching TRBD1 (5 bases). This CDR3 contains 13 residues. Germline V gene sequence: CDR1 SGHAT, CDR2 FQNNGV. The CDR3 sequence is CASSLKSHQGLAF. The CDR3 nucleotides are TGTGCCAGCAGCTTAAAATCCCATCAGGGCTTGGCCTTC. Together with reference TRBV11-2 and TRBJ1-2, the CDR3 gives the full variable domain: EAGVAQSPRYKIIEKRQSVAFWCNPISGHATLYWYQQILGQGPKLLIQFQNNGVVDDSQLPKDRFSAERLKGVDSTLKIQPAKLEDSAVYLCASSLKSHQGLAFGSGTRLTVV.